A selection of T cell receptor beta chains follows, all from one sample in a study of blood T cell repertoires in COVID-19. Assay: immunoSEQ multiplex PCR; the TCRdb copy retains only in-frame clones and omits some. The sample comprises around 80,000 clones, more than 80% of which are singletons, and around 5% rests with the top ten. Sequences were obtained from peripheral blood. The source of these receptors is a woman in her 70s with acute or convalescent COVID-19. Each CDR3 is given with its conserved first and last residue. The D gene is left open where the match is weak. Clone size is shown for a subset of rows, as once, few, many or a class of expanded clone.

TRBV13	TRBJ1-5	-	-	CASSTGNQPQHF	TGTGCCAGCAGTACGGGGAATCAGCCCCAGCATTTT
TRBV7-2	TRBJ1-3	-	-	CASSLAGSSGNTIYF	TGTGCCAGCAGCTTAGCGGGCAGCTCTGGAAACACCATATATTTT
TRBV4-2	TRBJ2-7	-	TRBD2	CASSQDERGIRSYEQYF	TGTGCCAGCAGCCAAGACGAGCGGGGGATCCGCTCCTACGAGCAGTACTTC
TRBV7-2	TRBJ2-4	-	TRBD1	CASSSDTGARNIQYF	TGTGCCAGCAGCTCCGATACAGGGGCGCGAAACATTCAGTACTTC
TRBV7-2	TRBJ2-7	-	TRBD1	CASSVRDSSYEQYF	TGTGCCAGCAGCGTCCGGGACAGCTCCTACGAGCAGTACTTC
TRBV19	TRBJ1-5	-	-	CASSMLVRPGDSNQPQHF	TGTGCCAGTAGTATGTTAGTTCGACCGGGAGATAGCAATCAGCCCCAGCATTTT
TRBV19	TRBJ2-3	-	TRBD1	CASSTQGARGDTQYF	TGTGCCAGTAGTACACAGGGGGCGCGAGGAGATACGCAGTATTTT
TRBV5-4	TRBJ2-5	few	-	CASSLWAFQETQYF	TGTGCCAGCAGCTTGTGGGCCTTCCAAGAGACCCAGTACTTC
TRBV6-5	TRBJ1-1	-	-	CASGVTEAFF	TGTGCCAGCGGAGTCACTGAAGCTTTCTTT
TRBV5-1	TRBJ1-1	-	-	CASSGAGFTEAFF	TGCGCCAGCAGCGGGGCGGGATTCACTGAAGCTTTCTTT
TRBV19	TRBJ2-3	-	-	CASSPQRWGQYF	TGTGCCAGTAGTCCCCAAAGGTGGGGCCAGTATTTT
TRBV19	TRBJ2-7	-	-	CASSIGQGYRGSDEQYF	TGTGCCAGTAGTATTGGTCAAGGGTACCGTGGGAGCGACGAGCAGTACTTC
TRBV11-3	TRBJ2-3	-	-	CASSLEVGVPDTQYF	TGTGCCAGCAGCTTAGAAGTCGGGGTTCCAGATACGCAGTATTTT
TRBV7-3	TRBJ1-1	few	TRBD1	CASSLKETGMNTEAFF	TGTGCCAGCAGCTTAAAAGAGACAGGGATGAACACTGAAGCTTTCTTT
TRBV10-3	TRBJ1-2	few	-	CAISEQAANYGYTF	TGTGCCATCAGTGAACAGGCTGCTAACTATGGCTACACCTTC
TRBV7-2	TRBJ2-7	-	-	CASSSGTGYYEQYF	TGTGCCAGCAGCTCGGGGACTGGGTACTACGAGCAGTACTTC
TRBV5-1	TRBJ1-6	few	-	CASKMGPRNSPLHF	TGCGCCAGCAAAATGGGCCCCAGGAATTCACCCCTCCACTTT
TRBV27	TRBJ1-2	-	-	CASTHRARGGLGYGYTF	TGTGCCAGCACCCACCGGGCGAGGGGGGGTCTTGGCTATGGCTACACCTTC
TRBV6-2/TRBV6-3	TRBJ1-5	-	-	CASSSLNQPQHF	TGTGCCAGCAGTTCTTTAAATCAGCCCCAGCATTTT
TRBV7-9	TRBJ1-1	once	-	CASSADNWANTEAFF	TGTGCCAGCAGCGCAGACAATTGGGCGAACACTGAAGCTTTCTTT
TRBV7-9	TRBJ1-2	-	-	CASESRPGSNYGYTF	TGTGCCAGCGAGTCCCGGCCAGGCAGTAACTATGGCTACACCTTC
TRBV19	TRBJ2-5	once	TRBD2	CASSLGLAGGEETQYF	TGTGCCAGTAGTTTGGGGCTAGCGGGGGGTGAAGAGACCCAGTACTTC
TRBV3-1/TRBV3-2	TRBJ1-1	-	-	CASSQPTGPDTEAFF	TGTGCCAGCAGCCAACCGACAGGCCCTGACACTGAAGCTTTCTTT
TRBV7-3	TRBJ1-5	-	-	CASSLTAGEPNQPQHF	TGTGCCAGCAGCTTAACGGCGGGGGAACCCAATCAGCCCCAGCATTTT
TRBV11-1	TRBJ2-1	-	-	CASSFSAYNEQFF	TGTGCCAGCAGCTTCTCTGCCTACAATGAGCAGTTCTTC
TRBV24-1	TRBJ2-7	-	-	CATSDSLAEQYF	TGTGCCACCAGTGATTCTCTAGCGGAGCAGTACTTC
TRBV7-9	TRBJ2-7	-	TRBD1	CASSLERQGVREQYF	TGTGCCAGCAGCTTAGAGAGACAGGGTGTACGGGAGCAGTACTTC
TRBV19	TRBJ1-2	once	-	CASSSGNYGYTF	TGTGCCAGTAGTAGCGGAAACTATGGCTACACCTTC
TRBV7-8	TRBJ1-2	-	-	CASSFRQATGYTF	TGTGCCAGCAGCTTCCGACAGGCTACGGGCTACACCTTC
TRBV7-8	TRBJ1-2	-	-	CASSLQATDPTNYGYTF	TGTGCCAGCAGCTTACAGGCTACAGATCCGACTAACTATGGCTACACCTTC
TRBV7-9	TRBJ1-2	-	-	CASSLLGAGNYGYTF	TGTGCCAGCAGCTTACTCGGAGCTGGTAACTATGGCTACACCTTC
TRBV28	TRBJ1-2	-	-	CASGGANTNYGYTF	TGTGCCAGCGGGGGGGCAAATACTAACTATGGCTACACCTTC
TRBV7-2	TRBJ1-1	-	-	CASSLTDSLEAFF	TGTGCCAGCAGCTTAACGGACAGCCTTGAAGCTTTCTTT
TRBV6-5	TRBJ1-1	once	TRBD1	CASSRQGMVTEAFF	TGTGCCAGCAGTAGACAGGGGATGGTAACTGAAGCTTTCTTT
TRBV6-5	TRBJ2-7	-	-	CASINSAGGSYEQYF	TGTGCCAGCATCAACTCAGCGGGCGGCTCCTACGAGCAGTACTTC
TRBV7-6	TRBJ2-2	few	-	CASSLAPRLLNRAWNTGELFF	TGTGCCAGCAGCTTAGCCCCAAGACTACTCAACAGGGCTTGGAACACCGGGGAGCTGTTTTTT
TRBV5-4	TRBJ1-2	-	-	CASSPGGDGYTF	TGTGCCAGCAGCCCAGGAGGAGATGGCTACACCTTC
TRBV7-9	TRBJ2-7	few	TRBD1	CASSPRFRDRGYEQYF	TGTGCCAGCAGCCCCCGGTTCCGGGACAGGGGTTACGAGCAGTACTTC
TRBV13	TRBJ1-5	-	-	CASSLRGVGQPQHF	TGTGCCAGCAGCTTACGGGGGGTTGGTCAGCCCCAGCATTTT
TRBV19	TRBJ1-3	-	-	CASLTEPGNTIYF	TGTGCCAGTCTGACAGAGCCTGGAAACACCATATATTTT
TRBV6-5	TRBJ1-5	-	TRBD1	CASSPGTGFNQPQHF	TGTGCCAGCAGTCCAGGGACAGGGTTCAATCAGCCCCAGCATTTT
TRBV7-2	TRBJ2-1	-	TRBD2	CASSFDIPGLAGDYNEQFF	TGTGCCAGCAGCTTTGATATACCGGGACTAGCGGGGGATTACAATGAGCAGTTCTTC
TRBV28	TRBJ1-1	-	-	CALRGGPGTEAFF	TGTGCCTTAAGGGGGGGGCCGGGTACTGAAGCTTTCTTT
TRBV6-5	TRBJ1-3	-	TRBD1	CASSRGQSSGNTIYF	TGTGCCAGCAGCCGGGGACAGAGCTCTGGAAACACCATATATTTT
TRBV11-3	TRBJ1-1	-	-	CASSLSRTNTEAFF	TGTGCCAGCAGCTTATCCCGGACTAACACTGAAGCTTTCTTT
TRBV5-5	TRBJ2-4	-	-	CASNQPLRGAKNIQYF	TGTGCCAGCAACCAACCGTTAAGAGGGGCCAAAAACATTCAGTACTTC
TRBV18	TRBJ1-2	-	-	CASSPTENYGYTF	TGTGCCAGCTCACCAACAGAGAACTATGGCTACACCTTC
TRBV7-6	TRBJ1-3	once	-	CASSLVAVSGNTIYF	TGTGCCAGCAGCTTAGTGGCAGTCTCTGGAAACACCATATATTTT
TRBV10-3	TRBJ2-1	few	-	CAISESVAELNEQFF	TGTGCCATCAGTGAGTCAGTAGCGGAGCTCAATGAGCAGTTCTTC
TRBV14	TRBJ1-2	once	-	CASSQDVRDYYGYTF	TGTGCCAGCAGCCAAGATGTCAGGGATTACTATGGCTACACCTTC
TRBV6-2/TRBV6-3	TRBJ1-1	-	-	CASSQVPGVPNTEAFF	TGTGCCAGCAGTCAAGTCCCAGGGGTACCGAACACTGAAGCTTTCTTT
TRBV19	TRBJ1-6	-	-	CASSRRRGRSPLHF	TGTGCCAGTAGTAGGAGGAGGGGAAGATCACCCCTCCACTTT